The 21 T cell receptor beta chains given below trace back to one sample, sequenced in a study of cytomegalovirus exposure and HLA in healthy donors. The PCR had 60 Vbeta and 13 Jbeta primers. TCRdb's table, derived via immunoSEQ multiplex PCR, lists solely in-frame clones and lacks some. Counted here are 160,000 or so clones, 82% occurring once; the ten biggest clones make up roughly 10%. Sequenced input: PBMCs. The source of these receptors is a man aged 45 to 65 in good health and CMV-seropositive.

V and J are TRBV7-9 and TRBJ1-1; no firm D call. Per the germline V gene, CDR1 is SEHNR and CDR2 is FQNEAQ (reference sequence). This CDR3 contains 13 residues. V was clipped by 3 bases and J by 3 bases, with 8 bases between them. The CDR3 coding sequence is TGTGCCAGCAGCTTTACCGAGTACACTGAAGCTTTCTTT. It encodes CASSFTEYTEAFF.

The DNA of the CDR3 is TGCGCCAGCAGCCTACTAGCGGGAGGGGACACCGGGGAGCTGTTTTTT. This sequence encodes CASSLLAGGDTGELFF. The rearrangement uses TRBV5-1 and TRBJ2-2, with 13 bases identical to TRBD2. With 4 bases clipped from V and 3 bases from J, the junction kept 3 bases outside the gene matches. Germline V lookup: CDR1 SGHRS, CDR2 YFSETQ. The CDR3 loop spans 16 amino acids. The full variable domain, its missing parts supplied by reference TRBV5-1 and TRBJ2-2, is KAGVTQTPRYLIKTRGQQVTLSCSPISGHRSVSWYQQTPGQGLQFLFEYFSETQRNKGNFPGRFSGRQFSNSRSEMNVSTLELGDSALYLCASSLLAGGDTGELFFGEGSRLTVL.

The chain combines TRBV6-1 with TRBJ2-7; TRBD1 might be the D (6 bases). Germline values: CDR1 MNHNS, CDR2 SASEGT. There are 14 residues in the CDR3. The V end was cut by 4 bases, the J end by 2 bases, with 12 bases between. CDR3 DNA sequence: TGTGCCAGCAGTGGATCAGGGGTTCCCTACGAGCAGTACTTC. Protein product: CASSGSGVPYEQYF.

This chain links TRBV5-4 with TRBJ1-1, with 9 bases identical to TRBD1. J gave up 0 bases and V 3 bases, and 3 bases lay outside the gene matches. The V gene's germline CDR1 is SGHNT and CDR2 YYREEE (reference sequence). The CDR3 is 15 amino acids. CDR3 DNA: TGTGCCAGCAGCTGGCGGACAGGGGTGAACACTGAAGCTTTCTTT. Its protein product is CASSWRTGVNTEAFF.

The sample holds one count of this clone. This chain joins TRBV18 and TRBJ2-2, with 10 bases identical to TRBD2. The CDR3 extends over 16 amino acids. The germline V gene encodes CDR1 KGHSH and CDR2 LQKENI. V trimming: 2 bases; J trimming: 5 bases; junction bases outside the gene matches: 5. In DNA form, the CDR3 reads TGTGCCAGCTCACCATACCTAGCGGGGGAAACCGGGGAGCTGTTTTTT. Encoded protein: CASSPYLAGETGELFF. Using reference TRBV18 and TRBJ2-2 for the parts outside the CDR3, the full variable domain is NAGVMQNPRHLVRRRGQEARLRCSPMKGHSHVYWYRQLPEEGLKFMVYLQKENIIDESGMPKERFSAEFPKEGPSILRIQQVVRGDSAAYFCASSPYLAGETGELFFGEGSRLTVL.

The V and J genes are TRBV18 and TRBJ1-1, with a tentative D call TRBD1 (5 bases). The V gene lost 5 bases and the J gene lost 4 bases, with 17 bases spanning the gap. There are 15 residues in the CDR3. CDR1 and CDR2 (germline): KGHSH, LQKENI. CDR3 in DNA: TGTGCCAGCTCATCAGGAGACAGTACCGGCACTGAAGCTTTCTTT. Translating gives CASSSGDSTGTEAFF.

The chain links TRBV28 to TRBJ1-3; D perhaps matches TRBD1 (5 bases). V lost 3 bases and J lost 0, with 12 bases in between. There are 16 residues in the CDR3. Germline V CDR1 and CDR2: MDHEN, SYDVKM. DNA for the CDR3: TGTGCCAGCAGTTTCCCTCAGGGTCACTCTGGAAACACCATATATTTT. Its protein is CASSFPQGHSGNTIYF.

The chain uses TRBV5-1 and TRBJ2-7; 12 nucleotides match TRBD2. Germline loops: CDR1 SGHRS, CDR2 YFSETQ. The junction had 8 bases not matched to a gene; V was cut back by 4 bases and J by 0 bases. There are 17 residues in the CDR3. The CDR3 DNA sequence: TGCGCCAGCAGCCTCGGGACTAGCGGGTTGAGCTCCTACGAGCAGTACTTC. It encodes CASSLGTSGLSSYEQYF.

This clone appeared a few times. J is TRBJ1-1 and V is TRBV7-8, with 7 bases lining up with TRBD1. The germline V gene encodes CDR1 SGHVS and CDR2 FQNEAQ. Trimming removed 2 bases from V and 2 bases from J; junction bases left unmatched: 5. This CDR3 is 15 amino acids long. The CDR3 loop reads CASSLFDRVNTEAFF. The DNA for the CDR3 is TGTGCCAGCAGCTTATTCGACAGGGTTAACACTGAAGCTTTCTTT.

This clone is a singleton in its sample. The germline gene is not matched at one end of the junction; a read error may be the cause. The V call is TRBV6-5, the J call TRBJ2-1; 13 bases fit TRBD2. This CDR3 is 15 amino acids long. From germline, CDR1 is MNHEY and CDR2 SVGAGI. The CDR3 DNA sequence: TGTGCCGGCAGTCGGGGACTAGCGGGGAGGAATGAGCAGTTCTTC. Its protein product is CAGSRGLAGRNEQFF.

This rearrangement joins TRBV11-2 to TRBJ1-1; D might be TRBD1 (6 bases). The CDR3 totals 14 residues. From germline, CDR1 is SGHAT and CDR2 FQNNGV. With 5 bases removed from V and 5 bases from J, the gap between germline ends came to 15 bases. DNA for the CDR3: TGTGCCAGCAGCCCACAGGGTGGTGGTACTGAAGCTTTCTTT. This gives the protein CASSPQGGGTEAFF.

The rearrangement uses TRBV5-1 and TRBJ1-4, with 7 bases that match TRBD1. V lost 4 bases, J lost 3 bases, and 9 bases stayed unmatched. Per the germline V gene, CDR1 is SGHRS and CDR2 is YFSETQ. The CDR3 has 16 residues. In nucleotides, the CDR3 is TGCGCCAGCAGCACATCAACAGGGGTGGCTAATGAAAAACTGTTTTTT. This codes for CASSTSTGVANEKLFF.

The chain couples TRBV18 to TRBJ2-7, with TRBD1 matching over 7 bases. The CDR3 runs 14 residues. Germline CDR1 and CDR2: KGHSH and LQKENI. V shed 8 bases and J 5 bases; nucleotides not matched to a gene: 12. For the CDR3, the DNA is TGTGCCAGCCTCCGGGACAGTCAAGCCGACGAGCAGTACTTC. Encoded protein: CASLRDSQADEQYF.

The chain joins TRBV29-1 to TRBJ1-5, with 11 bases identical to TRBD1. Germline V gives CDR1 SQVTM, CDR2 ANQGSEA. This CDR3 region has 13 residues. Germline trimming cut 6 bases from V and 9 bases from J; bases unmatched to any gene: 7. The CDR3 coding sequence is TGCAGCGTGACGGACAGGGGGCCGGGGCCCCAGCATTTT. This encodes CSVTDRGPGPQHF.

This rearrangement joins TRBV28 to TRBJ2-7; D possibly corresponds to TRBD1 (5 bases). Germline V lookup: CDR1 MDHEN, CDR2 SYDVKM. The V end lost 3 bases, the J end lost 3 bases, and 9 bases lay between the germline ends. The CDR3 spans 13 residues. CDR3: CASSFPGFYEQYF. CDR3 sequence (DNA): TGTGCCAGCAGTTTTCCAGGGTTCTACGAGCAGTACTTC.

This clone was detected only once. The chain has TRBV28 and TRBJ2-3; TRBD1 agrees at 9 bases. The V and J ends lost 8 bases and 4 bases, in that order; junction bases with no gene match: 7. The CDR3 covers 14 residues. The V gene's germline CDR1 is MDHEN and CDR2 SYDVKM. DNA of the CDR3: TGTGCCAGCCGAACAGGGGGCATATCAGATACGCAGTATTTT. As protein: CASRTGGISDTQYF.

CDR3 DNA sequence: TGCGCCAGCACGGTAGGACAGGGAGGAGAGACCCAGTACTTC. Its translation: CASTVGQGGETQYF. The chain joins TRBV5-1 to TRBJ2-5; the match to TRBD1 covers 8 bases. The CDR3 covers 14 residues. Germline CDR1 SGHRS, CDR2 YFSETQ. J lost 4 bases, V lost 6 bases, and 8 bases had no gene match.

The table lists this clone with a count of one. The J gene is TRBJ1-1, the V gene TRBV5-1; TRBD1 agrees at 8 bases. The V and J ends lost 4 bases and 7 bases, in that order; junction bases with no gene match: 9. The CDR3 loop spans 14 amino acids. The V gene's germline CDR1 is SGHRS and CDR2 YFSETQ. CDR3 DNA sequence: TGCGCCAGCAGCCGACGACAGGGGACGTATGAAGCTTTCTTT. It encodes CASSRRQGTYEAFF. Combining the CDR3 with reference TRBV5-1 and TRBJ1-1 gives the whole variable domain KAGVTQTPRYLIKTRGQQVTLSCSPISGHRSVSWYQQTPGQGLQFLFEYFSETQRNKGNFPGRFSGRQFSNSRSEMNVSTLELGDSALYLCASSRRQGTYEAFFGQGTRLTVV.

The CDR3 loop is CASSVPLAGGAQETQYF. CDR3 nucleotides: TGTGCCAGCAGCGTACCCCTAGCGGGGGGGGCGCAAGAGACCCAGTACTTC. The genes are TRBV9 and TRBJ2-5, with 12 bases fitting TRBD2. Losses at the gene ends were 1 base for V and 2 bases for J; bases not matched to a gene: 6. The germline V gene has CDR1 SGDLS and CDR2 YYNGEE. This CDR3 spans 17 amino acids.

Remarks on this clone: One end of the junction does not line up with germline, which may come from a read error. This rearrangement joins TRBV7-9 to TRBJ1-4; 8 bases fit TRBD1. Germline assignment: CDR1 SEHNR and CDR2 FQNEAQ (reference sequence). CDR3 length equals 17 residues. This CDR3 is CASSPRQGLATNEKLFF. DNA of the CDR3: TGTGCCAGCAGCCCACGACAGGGGCTTGCAACTAATGAAAAACTGTTCTTT.

The V and J genes are TRBV9 and TRBJ2-7; 10 bases map to TRBD1. The V gene's germline CDR1 is SGDLS and CDR2 YYNGEE. V shed 4 bases, J shed 3 bases, and the junction held 7 bases outside the gene matches. This CDR3 has 15 amino acids. The CDR3 is CASSTGTGVGYEQYF. As DNA, the CDR3 is TGTGCCAGCAGCACTGGGACAGGGGTTGGCTACGAGCAGTACTTC.